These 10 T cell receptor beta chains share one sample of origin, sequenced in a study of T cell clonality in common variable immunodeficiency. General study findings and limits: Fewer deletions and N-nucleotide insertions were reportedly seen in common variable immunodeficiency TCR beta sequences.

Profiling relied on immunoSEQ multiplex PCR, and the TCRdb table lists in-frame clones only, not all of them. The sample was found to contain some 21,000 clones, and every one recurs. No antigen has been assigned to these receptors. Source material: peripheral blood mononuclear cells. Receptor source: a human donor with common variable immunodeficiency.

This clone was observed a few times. The part of the CDR3 DNA that was read is TGTGCCAGCAGCCCCGGGACAGGGGGCGCGGAGTACGAG. It codes for CASSPGTGGAEYE. The entire CDR3 sequence reads CASSPGTGGAEYEQYF. The chain recombines TRBV6-2 or TRBV6-3 with TRBJ2-7; TRBD1 matches 12 bases. The read is 3 residues too short to cover the CDR3 end, so that end is filled in from the germline J gene. Germline V gives CDR1 MNHEY, CDR2 SVGEGT. J lost 4 bases, V lost 6 bases, and 10 bases had no gene match. The CDR3 has 16 amino acids.

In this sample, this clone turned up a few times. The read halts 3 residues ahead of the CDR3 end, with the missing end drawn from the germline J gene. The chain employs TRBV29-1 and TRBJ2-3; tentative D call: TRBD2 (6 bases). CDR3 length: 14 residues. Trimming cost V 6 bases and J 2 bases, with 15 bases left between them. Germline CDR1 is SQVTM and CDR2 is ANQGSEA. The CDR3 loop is CSVKRQDYTDTQYF. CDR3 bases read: TGCAGCGTCAAACGCCAGGACTACACAGATACG.

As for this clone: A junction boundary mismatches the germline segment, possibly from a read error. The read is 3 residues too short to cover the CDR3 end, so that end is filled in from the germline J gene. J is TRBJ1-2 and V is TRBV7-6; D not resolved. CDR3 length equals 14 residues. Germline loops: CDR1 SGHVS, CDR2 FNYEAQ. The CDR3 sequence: CASSLGPPVRGYTF. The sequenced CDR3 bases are TGTGCCAGCAGTTTAGGTCCCCCGGTTCGTGGC.

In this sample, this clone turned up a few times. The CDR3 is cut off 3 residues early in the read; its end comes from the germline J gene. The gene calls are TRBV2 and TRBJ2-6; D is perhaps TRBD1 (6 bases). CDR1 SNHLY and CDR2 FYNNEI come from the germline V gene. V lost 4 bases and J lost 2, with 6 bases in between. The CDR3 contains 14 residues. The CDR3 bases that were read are TGTGCCAGCAGTGGGACAGCTGGGGCCAACGTC. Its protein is CASSGTAGANV. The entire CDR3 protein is CASSGTAGANVLTF.

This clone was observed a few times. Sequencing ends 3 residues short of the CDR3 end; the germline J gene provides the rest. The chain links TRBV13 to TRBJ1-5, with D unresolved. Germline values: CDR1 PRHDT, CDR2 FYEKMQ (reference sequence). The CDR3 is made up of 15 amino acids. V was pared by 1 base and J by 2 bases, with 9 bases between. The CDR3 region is CASSLAGFGNQPQHF. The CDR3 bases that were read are TGTGCCAGCAGCTTAGCGGGGTTTGGCAATCAGCCC.

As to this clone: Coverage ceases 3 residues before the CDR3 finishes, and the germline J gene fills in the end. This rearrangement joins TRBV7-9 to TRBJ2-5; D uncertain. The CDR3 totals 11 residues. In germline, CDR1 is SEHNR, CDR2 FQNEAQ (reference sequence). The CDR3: CASSLEGTQYF. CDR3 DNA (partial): TGTGCCAGCAGCTTAGAAGGTACC.

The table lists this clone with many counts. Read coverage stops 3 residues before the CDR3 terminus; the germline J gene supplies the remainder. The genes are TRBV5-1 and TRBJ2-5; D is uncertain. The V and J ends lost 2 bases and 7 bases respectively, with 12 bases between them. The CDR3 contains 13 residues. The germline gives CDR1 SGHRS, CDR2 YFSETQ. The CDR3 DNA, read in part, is TGCGCCAGCAGCTTCGGTCACTCTGTGACC. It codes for CASSFGHSVT. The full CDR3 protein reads CASSFGHSVTQYF.

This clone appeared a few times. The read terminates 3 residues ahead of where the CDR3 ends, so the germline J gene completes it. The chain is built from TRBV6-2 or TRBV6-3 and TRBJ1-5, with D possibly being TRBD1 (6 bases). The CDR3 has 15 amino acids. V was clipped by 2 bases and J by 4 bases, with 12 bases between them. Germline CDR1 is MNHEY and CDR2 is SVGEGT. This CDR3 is CASSYGGGINQPQHF. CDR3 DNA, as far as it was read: TGTGCCAGCAGTTACGGGGGCGGAATAAATCAGCCC.

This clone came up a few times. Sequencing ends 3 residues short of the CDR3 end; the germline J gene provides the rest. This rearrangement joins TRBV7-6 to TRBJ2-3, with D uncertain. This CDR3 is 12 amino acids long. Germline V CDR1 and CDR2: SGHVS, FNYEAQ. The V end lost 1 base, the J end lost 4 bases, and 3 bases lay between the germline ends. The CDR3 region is CASSLGPDTQYF. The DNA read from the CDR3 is TGTGCCAGCAGCTTAGGGCCAGATACG.

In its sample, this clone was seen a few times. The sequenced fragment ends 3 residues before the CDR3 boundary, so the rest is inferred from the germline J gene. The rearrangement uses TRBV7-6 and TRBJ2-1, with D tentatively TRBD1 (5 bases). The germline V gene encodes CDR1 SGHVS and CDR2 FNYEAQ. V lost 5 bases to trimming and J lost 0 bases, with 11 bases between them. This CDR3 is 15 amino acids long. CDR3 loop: CASSPTGFSYNEQFF. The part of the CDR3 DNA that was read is TGTGCCAGCAGCCCAACAGGTTTCTCCTACAATGAG.